This T cell receptor (beta chain) was retrieved from a study of blood T cells in healthy people across ages (dated by TCRdb to about 2015). Concerning the study at large: Template switching captured roughly one uniquely barcoded TCR beta cDNA molecule per two T cells in model experiments. Age-related changes in TCR beta repertoire diversity were measured in the study by deep sequencing normalized with unique cDNA molecular identifiers. The donors were split into four age groups: young (average 16 years), middle-aged (around 37), aged (more than 55) and long-lived (approximately 80). To avoid experimental bias, donors of different ages were distributed randomly across sequencing lanes. The study analyzed two additional independent replicas of 1 million unique cDNA reads from the same blood draw for two donors, one aged 18 to 30 and one aged 80 or older. Overall study results and their limits: The long-lived group showed more naive CD4+ T cells, fewer expanded clones and increased TCR diversity than the aged group, suggesting age selection. Observed TCR beta diversity correlated strongly with the percentage of naive T cells measured by flow cytometry. Observed TCR beta diversity per million T cells fell roughly linearly with age, and a significant reduction was already apparent by age about 43. The CMV infection status of donors was not known, potentially confounding age-related changes in expanded clonotypes. Bulk unsorted PBMC profiling prevented conclusive comparison of naive and antigen-experienced compartments. Estimates of total diversity from one million sequenced T cells were regarded as lower bounds and underestimates.

The roughly 39 donors, aged about 6 to 90 years, were systemically healthy Caucasian individuals from Russia. Ten milliliters of peripheral blood were drawn from each donor into EDTA-treated Vacutainer tubes. Ficoll-Paque density-gradient centrifugation was used to isolate PBMCs, with at least 6 million obtained per sample. Trizol reagent was used to extract total RNA from PBMCs, with at least 6 micrograms per sample. The percentages of naive CD45RAhigh/CD27high T cells were determined by flow cytometry on a PBMC aliquot from every donor. This clonotype is assessed as hyperexpanded (1% or more). Its antigen is not yet known. No clone much larger than this one lies a single base away; base qualities are absent. V is clipped by 3 bases and J by 11 bases, and the sequence between their germline boundaries is 12 bases long. Taken from the germline V gene, the CDR1 and CDR2 loops are MDHEN and SYDVKM. The CDR3 holds 12 amino acids from the cysteine to the phenylalanine. The read is trimmed to its CDR3 DNA, 36 bases read in frame from base 1.

The method behind the library was 5' RACE. Instrument on record: Illumina HiSeq 2500. A second PCR of roughly 7 to 11 cycles was performed with a sample-barcoded 5' primer and a J-beta primer mix. Each TCR beta cDNA molecule received a unique molecular identifier from a template-switch 5' adaptor carrying 12 random nucleotides. Each sample yielded at least 2.5 million CDR3-containing paired-end reads. The Mint cDNA synthesis kit, primed by a TRBC-specific oligonucleotide, was used to synthesize first-strand cDNA from all RNA. All cDNA was treated with uracil-DNA glycosylase and then went through a first 18-cycle PCR with the universal primers M1SS and BC2_uni_R. The authors processed their data as follows. Each sample was normalized by randomly selecting 1 million high-quality reads, each carrying a distinct molecular identifier. Instead of being binned into consensus sequences, reads that shared molecular identifiers were thrown out. MiTCR, with a Q25 quality threshold and the strictest error-elimination algorithm, was used for CDR3 identification, clonotype clustering and error correction. A nonparametric unseen species model with Euler transformation was used to estimate lower-bound total TCR beta diversity. TCRdb redid the processing of the public reads, applying fastp at Q25 and MiXCR, and retained in-frame beta chains. A single entry per CDR3 protein holds the most common genes and DNA from its merged rows. Clone size and V and J calls follow TCRdb, not the original study. The sample includes 710,000 or so distinct CDR3 sequences, with over 20% observed a single time. The ten largest account for roughly a fifth of the sample.

This TCR was recovered from a man in his 70s in good health. The rearrangement combines TRBV28 with TRBJ2-3, with the D call tentatively TRBD1 or TRBD2, each fitting 5 bases. Sequenced: blood. The CDR3 amino acid sequence is: CASSFGAPMQYF. Here is the DNA: TGTGCCAGCAGTTTCGGGGCCCCGATGCAGTATTTT.